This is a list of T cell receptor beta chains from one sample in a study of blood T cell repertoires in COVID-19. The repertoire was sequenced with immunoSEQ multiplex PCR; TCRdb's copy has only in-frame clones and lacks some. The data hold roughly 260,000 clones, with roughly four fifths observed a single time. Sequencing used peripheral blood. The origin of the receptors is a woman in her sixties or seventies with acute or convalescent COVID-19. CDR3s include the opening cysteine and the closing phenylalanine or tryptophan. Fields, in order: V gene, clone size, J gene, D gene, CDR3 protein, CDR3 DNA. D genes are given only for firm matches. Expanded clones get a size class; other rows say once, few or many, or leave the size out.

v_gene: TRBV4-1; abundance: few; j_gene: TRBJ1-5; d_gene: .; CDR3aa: CASSQGRNSNQPQHF; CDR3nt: TGCGCCAGCAGCCAGGGCAGAAATAGCAATCAGCCCCAGCATTTT
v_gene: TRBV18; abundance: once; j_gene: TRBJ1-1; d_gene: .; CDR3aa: CASSPASGTRTEAFF; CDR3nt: TGTGCCAGCTCACCCGCTTCCGGGACACGAACTGAAGCTTTCTTT
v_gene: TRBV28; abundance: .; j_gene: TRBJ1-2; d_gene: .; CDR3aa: CASSFRGIGGYTF; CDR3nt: TGTGCCAGCAGTTTCCGGGGAATTGGTGGCTACACCTTC
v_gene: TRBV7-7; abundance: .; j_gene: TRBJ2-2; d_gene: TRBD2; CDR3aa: CASSLPTSGNTGELFF; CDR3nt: TGTGCTAGCAGCTTACCGACTAGCGGGAACACCGGGGAGCTGTTTTTT
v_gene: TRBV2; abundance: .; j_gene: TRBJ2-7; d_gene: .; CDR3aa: CASTVMSSYEQYF; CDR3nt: TGTGCCAGCACCGTTATGAGCTCCTACGAGCAGTACTTC
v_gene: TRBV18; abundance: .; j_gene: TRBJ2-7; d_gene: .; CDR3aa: CASSPPHIPYEQYF; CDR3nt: TGTGCCAGCTCACCACCGCACATCCCCTACGAGCAGTACTTC
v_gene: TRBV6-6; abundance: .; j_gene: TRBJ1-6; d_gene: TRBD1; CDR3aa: CASSSLDRANSPLHF; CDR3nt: TGTGCCAGCAGTTCCTTGGACAGGGCAAATTCACCCCTCCACTTT
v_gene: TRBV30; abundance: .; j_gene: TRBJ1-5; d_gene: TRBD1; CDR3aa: CAWSVPGGQPQHF; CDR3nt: TGTGCCTGGAGTGTACCAGGGGGTCAGCCCCAGCATTTT
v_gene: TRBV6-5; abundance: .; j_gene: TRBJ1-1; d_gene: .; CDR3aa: CASSYSRRVNTEAFF; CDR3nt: TGTGCCAGCAGTTACTCGCGGAGAGTGAACACTGAAGCTTTCTTT
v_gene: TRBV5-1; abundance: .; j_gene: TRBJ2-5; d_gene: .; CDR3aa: CASSFPSRGQETQYF; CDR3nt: TGCGCCAGCAGCTTCCCGTCCAGAGGCCAAGAGACCCAGTACTTC
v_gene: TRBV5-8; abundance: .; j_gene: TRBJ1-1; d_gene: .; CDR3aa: CASSTPQGSRTTEAFF; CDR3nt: TGTGCCAGCAGTACCCCTCAGGGGAGTCGTACCACTGAAGCTTTCTTT
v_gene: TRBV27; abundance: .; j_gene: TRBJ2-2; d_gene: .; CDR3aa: CASSSVAANTGELFF; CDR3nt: TGTGCCAGCAGCTCGGTAGCTGCGAACACCGGGGAGCTGTTTTTT
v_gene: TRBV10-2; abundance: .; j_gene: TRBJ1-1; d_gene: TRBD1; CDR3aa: CASYDRGSVDTEAFF; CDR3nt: TGCGCCAGCTACGACAGGGGGTCAGTAGACACTGAAGCTTTCTTT
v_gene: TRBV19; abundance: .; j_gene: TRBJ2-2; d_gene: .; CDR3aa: CASRQTGTPNTGELFF; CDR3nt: TGTGCCAGTAGGCAGACCGGGACACCGAACACCGGGGAGCTGTTTTTT
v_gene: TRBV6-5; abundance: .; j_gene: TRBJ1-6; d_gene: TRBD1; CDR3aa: CASSYDRTGSPLHF; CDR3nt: TGTGCCAGCAGTTACGATCGGACAGGATCACCCCTCCACTTT
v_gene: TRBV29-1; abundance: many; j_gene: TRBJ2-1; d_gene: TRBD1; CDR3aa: CSAEGQAQYNEQFF; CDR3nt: TGCAGCGCCGAGGGACAGGCGCAGTACAATGAGCAGTTCTTC
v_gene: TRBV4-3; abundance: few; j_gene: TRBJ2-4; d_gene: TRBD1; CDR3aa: CASSLDRGLAKNIQYF; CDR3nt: TGCGCCAGCAGCCTAGACAGGGGGCTGGCCAAAAACATTCAGTACTTC
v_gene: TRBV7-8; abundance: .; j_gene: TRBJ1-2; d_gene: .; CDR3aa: CASSLASRAGNYGYTF; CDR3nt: TGTGCCAGCAGCTTAGCGAGTAGGGCAGGGAACTATGGCTACACCTTC
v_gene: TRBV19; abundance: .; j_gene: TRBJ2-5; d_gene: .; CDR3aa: CASLGGNLETQYF; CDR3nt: TGTGCCTCTCTCGGGGGTAACTTAGAGACCCAGTACTTC
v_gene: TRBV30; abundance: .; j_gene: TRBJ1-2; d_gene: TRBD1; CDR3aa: CACARRDSQDLGYGYTF; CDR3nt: TGTGCCTGCGCCCGGCGGGACAGTCAGGATTTGGGCTATGGCTACACCTTC
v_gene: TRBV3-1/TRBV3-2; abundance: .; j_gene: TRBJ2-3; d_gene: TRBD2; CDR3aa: CASSQDGTSGGLTDTQYF; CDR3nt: TGTGCCAGCAGCCAAGATGGTACTAGCGGGGGCCTCACAGATACGCAGTATTTT
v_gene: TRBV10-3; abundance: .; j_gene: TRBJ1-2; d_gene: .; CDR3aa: CAISEARENGYTF; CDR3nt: TGTGCCATCAGTGAGGCCCGGGAAAATGGCTACACCTTC
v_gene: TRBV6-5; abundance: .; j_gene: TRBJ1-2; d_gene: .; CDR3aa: CASSTTGGYTF; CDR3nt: TGTGCCAGCAGTACGACAGGTGGCTACACCTTC
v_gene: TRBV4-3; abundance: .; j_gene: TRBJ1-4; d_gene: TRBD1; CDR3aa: CASSQDRGTDNEKLFF; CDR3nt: TGCGCCAGCAGCCAAGATCGGGGGACAGACAATGAAAAACTGTTTTTT
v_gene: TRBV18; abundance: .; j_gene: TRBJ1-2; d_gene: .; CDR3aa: CASSDGANYGYTF; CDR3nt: TGTGCCAGCTCTGACGGAGCTAACTATGGCTACACCTTC
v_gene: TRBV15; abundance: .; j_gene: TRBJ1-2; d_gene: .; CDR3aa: CATSRDSFGTAIGYTF; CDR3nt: TGTGCCACCAGCAGAGATTCTTTCGGGACTGCTATAGGCTACACCTTC
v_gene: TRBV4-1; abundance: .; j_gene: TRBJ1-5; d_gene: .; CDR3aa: CASSQDGRSNQPQHF; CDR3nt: TGCGCCAGCAGCCAAGATGGTCGGAGCAATCAGCCCCAGCATTTT
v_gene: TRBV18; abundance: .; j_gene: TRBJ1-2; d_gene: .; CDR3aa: CASSPALQDYGYTF; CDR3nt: TGTGCCAGCTCACCAGCTCTACAGGACTATGGCTACACCTTC
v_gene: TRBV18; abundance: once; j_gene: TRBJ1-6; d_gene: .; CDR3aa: CASSPQLTDMGSPLHF; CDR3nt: TGTGCCAGCTCCCCACAACTGACAGACATGGGATCACCCCTCCACTTT
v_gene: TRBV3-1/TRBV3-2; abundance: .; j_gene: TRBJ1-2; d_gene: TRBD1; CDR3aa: CASSLGQGRGYTF; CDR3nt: TGTGCCAGCAGCCTTGGACAGGGCAGGGGCTACACCTTC
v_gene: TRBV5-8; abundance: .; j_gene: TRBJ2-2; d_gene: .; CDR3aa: CASSQYTGELFF; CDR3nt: TGTGCCAGCAGCCAATACACCGGGGAGCTGTTTTTT
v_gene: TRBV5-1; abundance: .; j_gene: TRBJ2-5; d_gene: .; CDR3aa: CASSLGLVSETQYF; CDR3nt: TGCGCCAGCAGCTTGGGACTAGTCAGCGAGACCCAGTACTTC
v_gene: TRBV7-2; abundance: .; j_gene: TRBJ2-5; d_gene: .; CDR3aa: CASSLGVLEAQYF; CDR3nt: TGTGCCAGCAGCTTAGGCGTACTAGAGGCCCAGTACTTC
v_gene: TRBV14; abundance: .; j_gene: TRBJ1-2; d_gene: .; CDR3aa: CASSPTRHGYTF; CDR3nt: TGTGCCAGCAGCCCGACAAGGCACGGCTACACCTTC
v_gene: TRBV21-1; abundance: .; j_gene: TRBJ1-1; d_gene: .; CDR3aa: CASSSLRTEAFF; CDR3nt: TGTGCCAGCAGCTCCCTTCGGACTGAAGCTTTCTTT
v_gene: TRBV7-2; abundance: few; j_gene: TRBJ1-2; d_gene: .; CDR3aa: CASSLARRQTYGYTF; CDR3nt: TGTGCCAGCAGCTTAGCGCGTCGACAAACCTATGGCTACACCTTC
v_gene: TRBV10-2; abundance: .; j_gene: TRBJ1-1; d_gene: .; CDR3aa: CASTPSPWTMNTEAFF; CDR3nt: TGCGCCAGCACCCCCAGTCCATGGACAATGAACACTGAAGCTTTCTTT
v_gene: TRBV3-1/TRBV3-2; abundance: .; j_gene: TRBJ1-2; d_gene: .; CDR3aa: CASSPIAGQNNYGYTF; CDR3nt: TGTGCCAGCAGCCCCATAGCCGGACAGAATAACTATGGCTACACCTTC
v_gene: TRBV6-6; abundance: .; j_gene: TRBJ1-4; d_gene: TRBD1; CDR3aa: CASNEQGDGKLFF; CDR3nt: TGTGCCAGCAATGAACAGGGGGATGGGAAACTGTTTTTT
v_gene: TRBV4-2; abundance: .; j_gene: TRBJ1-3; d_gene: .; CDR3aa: CASSQEGSSGNTIYF; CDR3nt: TGTGCCAGCAGCCAAGAGGGGAGCTCTGGAAACACCATATATTTT